The 31 T cell receptor beta chains listed next were all sequenced from one sample in a study of cytomegalovirus exposure and HLA in healthy donors. The PCR made use of 60 Vbeta and 13 Jbeta primers. Some clones are missing from TCRdb's copy, which holds only in-frame ones; the method was immunoSEQ multiplex PCR. Here the sample spans around 200,000 clones, over 65% being singletons. Sequenced material: PBMCs. These receptors were collected from a man aged 40-49 years in good health and CMV-seronegative.

The chain employs TRBV5-1 and TRBJ2-5, with D perhaps TRBD1 (6 bases). The end of the DNA fits TRBJ2-7 better, so the J call may be wrong. This CDR3 has 13 amino acids. Germline-derived CDR1 and CDR2 are SGHRS and YFSETQ. The CDR3 DNA reads as TGCGCCAGCAGCCCCGGGACACGATACGAGCAGTACTTC. Translating gives CASSPGTRYEQYF.

The chain recombines TRBV15 with TRBJ2-2; D unclear. CDR3 length equals 15 residues. The germline V and J ends were trimmed by 5 bases and 6 bases, with 16 bases remaining between them. Looked up from germline, CDR1 is LNHNV and CDR2 is YYDKDF (reference sequence). CDR3 nucleotides: TGTGCCACCAGCCGCTTAGTCATGAAGCCCGGGGAGCTGTTTTTT. This translates into CATSRLVMKPGELFF.

This clone has only a few counts. The gene calls are TRBV27 and TRBJ1-2; no definite D call. The germline gives CDR1 MNHEY, CDR2 SMNVEV (reference sequence). This CDR3 is 13 amino acids long. V lost 2 bases and J lost 0, with 4 bases in between. This chain's CDR3 is CASSLIANYGYTF. The CDR3 DNA reads as TGTGCCAGCAGTTTAATAGCTAACTATGGCTACACCTTC.

This chain joins TRBV5-8 and TRBJ2-5; 10 nucleotides agree with TRBD1. The trim removed 2 bases at V and 2 bases at J, leaving 9 bases unmatched. The V gene's germline CDR1 is SGHTS and CDR2 YDEGEE. The CDR3 totals 17 residues. The CDR3 nucleotides read TGTGCCAGCAGCTTATCCGGGACAGGGGCTCGGCAAGAGACCCAGTACTTC. It codes for CASSLSGTGARQETQYF.

This clone was observed a few times. The gene calls are TRBV7-3 and TRBJ2-5, with 9 bases fitting TRBD2. Germline CDR1 reads SGHTA; CDR2 reads FQGTGA. The CDR3 covers 15 residues. V shed 5 bases and J 4 bases; nucleotides not matched to a gene: 8. CDR3 nucleotide sequence: TGTGCCAGCAGCCGCGGGGGGGAACCGGGAGAGACCCAGTACTTC. Encoded protein: CASSRGGEPGETQYF.

The V gene is TRBV18, the J gene TRBJ1-1, with 8 bases aligning to TRBD1. Germline V gene lookup returns CDR1 KGHSH and CDR2 LQKENI. V trimming: 4 bases; J trimming: 0 bases; junction bases outside the gene matches: 7. The CDR3 runs 16 residues. The CDR3 nucleotides are TGTGCCAGCTCACTTGGACAGGGCTCACTGAACACTGAAGCTTTCTTT. It codes for CASSLGQGSLNTEAFF.

V gene TRBV5-5 combines with J gene TRBJ2-6; no clear D. The CDR3 contains 15 residues. The V gene lost 1 base and the J gene lost 2 bases, with 7 bases spanning the gap. The germline V gene encodes CDR1 SGHKS and CDR2 YYEKEE (reference sequence). Written as DNA, the CDR3 is TGTGCCAGCAGCTTGCCGGTGCCTGGGGCCAACGTCCTGACTTTC. The encoded protein is CASSLPVPGANVLTF.

The chain combines TRBV7-2 with TRBJ1-3; a possible D gene is TRBD1 (5 bases). In germline, CDR1 is SGHTA, CDR2 FQGNSA. The CDR3 runs to 16 residues. V dropped 3 bases and J dropped 0 bases, with 12 bases sitting between them. CDR3: CASSLGGAHSGNTIYF. CDR3 nucleotides: TGTGCCAGCAGCTTGGGTGGGGCCCACTCTGGAAACACCATATATTTT.

This sequence joins TRBV28 and TRBJ2-7; the match to TRBD2 covers 9 bases. The germline CDR1 and CDR2 sequences are MDHEN and SYDVKM. This CDR3 has 15 amino acids. J was trimmed by 4 bases and V by 6 bases; bases with no gene match: 10. CDR3: CASSPLAGGIYEQYF. In DNA form, the CDR3 reads TGTGCCAGCAGCCCCTTGGCGGGAGGGATTTACGAGCAGTACTTC.

The chain recombines TRBV4-2 with TRBJ2-7; D is unresolved. V was trimmed by 1 base and J by 4 bases, leaving 14 bases between them. This CDR3 has 15 residues. Looked up from germline, CDR1 is LGHNA and CDR2 is YNFKEQ. The CDR3 DNA is TGTGCCAGCAGCCAAGTCTGGCGAGGAACATACGAGCAGTACTTC. Translation gives CASSQVWRGTYEQYF.

The chain is built from TRBV7-6 and TRBJ2-3, with D possibly being TRBD1 (5 bases). The CDR3 is 15 residues long. The germline V gene has CDR1 SGHVS and CDR2 FNYEAQ. Trimming stripped 4 bases from V and 0 bases from J, with 11 bases between. DNA for the CDR3: TGTGCCAGCAGCTGGACAATCTCTAGCACAGATACGCAGTATTTT. It translates to CASSWTISSTDTQYF. Complete variable domain (other parts from reference TRBV7-6 and TRBJ2-3): GAGVSQSPRYKVTKRGQDVALRCDPISGHVSLYWYRQALGQGPEFLTYFNYEAQQDKSGLPNDRFSAERPEGSISTLTIQRTEQRDSAMYRCASSWTISSTDTQYFGPGTRLTVL.

Only a few counts were recorded for this clone. This chain joins TRBV11-2 and TRBJ2-7; D is undetermined. The germline V gene encodes CDR1 SGHAT and CDR2 FQNNGV. The CDR3 consists of 12 residues. V lost 5 bases, J lost 7 bases, and 12 bases lay in between. Written as DNA, the CDR3 is TGTGCCAGCAGCCCCCTAGGCGTTGAGCAGTACTTC. Residues: CASSPLGVEQYF. Variable domain in full (rest from reference TRBV11-2 and TRBJ2-7): EAGVAQSPRYKIIEKRQSVAFWCNPISGHATLYWYQQILGQGPKLLIQFQNNGVVDDSQLPKDRFSAERLKGVDSTLKIQPAKLEDSAVYLCASSPLGVEQYFGPGTRLTVT.

The sample holds a few counts of this clone. The rearrangement uses TRBV5-4 and TRBJ1-2, with 10 nucleotides matching TRBD1. V gave up 4 bases and J gave up 6 bases; unmatched junction bases: 3. This CDR3 spans 13 amino acids. The germline V gene has CDR1 SGHNT and CDR2 YYREEE (reference sequence). CDR3 in DNA: TGTGCCAGCAGCCCGACAGGGGGCGATGGCTACACCTTC. It codes for CASSPTGGDGYTF.

The V gene is TRBV5-1, the J gene TRBJ2-5; 7 bases map to TRBD2. Losses at the gene ends were 0 bases for V and 4 bases for J; bases not matched to a gene: 9. CDR1 is SGHRS, CDR2 YFSETQ, per germline. The length of the CDR3 is 16 residues. CDR3 DNA sequence: TGCGCCAGCAGCTTGGCCGGCGGGAGAGGAGTAGAGACCCAGTACTTC. This translates into CASSLAGGRGVETQYF. Looking up the rest from reference TRBV5-1 and TRBJ2-5 gives the full variable domain: KAGVTQTPRYLIKTRGQQVTLSCSPISGHRSVSWYQQTPGQGLQFLFEYFSETQRNKGNFPGRFSGRQFSNSRSEMNVSTLELGDSALYLCASSLAGGRGVETQYFGPGTRLLVL.

The rearrangement joins TRBV7-6 to TRBJ2-3; D is perhaps TRBD1 (6 bases). The length of the CDR3 is 15 residues. CDR1 and CDR2 (germline): SGHVS, FNYEAQ. V lost 5 bases and J 5 bases, leaving 17 bases between the germline ends. The CDR3 is CASSQGLPRGDTQYF. CDR3 DNA sequence: TGTGCCAGCAGCCAGGGGCTACCCCGGGGAGATACGCAGTATTTT.

The V gene is TRBV6-5, the J gene TRBJ1-2, with D uncertain. Germline-derived CDR1 and CDR2 are MNHEY and SVGAGI. The CDR3 is made up of 15 amino acids. V lost 7 bases and J 8 bases, leaving 23 bases between the germline ends. This chain's CDR3 is CASTDPTGPWRGYTF. CDR3 DNA: TGTGCCAGCACCGACCCAACCGGGCCTTGGAGGGGCTACACCTTC.

This chain connects TRBV28 to TRBJ2-7; 8 bases are a match to TRBD1. Germline lookup yields CDR1 MDHEN and CDR2 SYDVKM. Germline trimming cut 7 bases from V and 6 bases from J; bases unmatched to any gene: 5. The CDR3 is 12 amino acids. The CDR3 loop is CASTDRVSEQYF. The DNA of the CDR3 is TGTGCCAGCACGGACAGGGTTAGCGAGCAGTACTTC. Filled out from reference TRBV28 and TRBJ2-7, the complete variable domain reads DVKVTQSSRYLVKRTGEKVFLECVQDMDHENMFWYRQDPGLGLRLIYFSYDVKMKEKGDIPEGYSVSREKKERFSLILESASTNQTSMYLCASTDRVSEQYFGPGTRLTVT.

V and J are TRBV5-1 and TRBJ2-5; the D gene is possibly TRBD1 (6 bases). Trimming took 4 bases from V and 4 from J, leaving 11 bases between them. The germline V gene encodes CDR1 SGHRS and CDR2 YFSETQ. The CDR3 totals 13 residues. The CDR3 loop reads CASSQQGIETQYF. The CDR3 DNA reads TGCGCCAGCAGCCAACAGGGTATAGAGACCCAGTACTTC.

The V and J genes are TRBV27 and TRBJ2-1, with D tentatively TRBD2 (6 bases). The germline V gene encodes CDR1 MNHEY and CDR2 SMNVEV (reference sequence). Trimming left V 8 bases short and J 8 bases short, with 16 bases between. The CDR3 is 13 residues long. The CDR3 here is CASGYGTVYEQFF. CDR3 nucleotide sequence: TGTGCCAGCGGGTATGGGACTGTCTATGAGCAGTTCTTC.

V and J are TRBV6-1 and TRBJ2-2; TRBD2 matches at 8 bases. The CDR3 is 15 residues long. Germline CDR1 is MNHNS and CDR2 is SASEGT. The V gene end was trimmed by 8 bases and the J gene end by 1 base; junction bases not matched to a gene: 6. The CDR3 bases are TGTGCCAGCCGTCGGGAGGGAATGAACACCGGGGAGCTGTTTTTT. It specifies CASRREGMNTGELFF.

The CDR3 reads CASSLRPGQGANNEQYF. CDR3 coding DNA: TGTGCCAGCAGCCTCAGACCCGGCCAGGGGGCGAACAACGAGCAGTACTTC. The genes are TRBV7-8 and TRBJ2-7, with 8 bases fitting TRBD1. V lost 5 bases, J lost 5 bases, and 17 bases stayed unmatched. The CDR3 runs 17 residues. Per germline, CDR1 SGHVS and CDR2 FQNEAQ. Combining the CDR3 with reference TRBV7-8 and TRBJ2-7 gives the whole variable domain GAGVSQSPRYKVAKRGQDVALRCDPISGHVSLFWYQQALGQGPEFLTYFQNEAQLDKSGLPSDRFFAERPEGSVSTLKIQRTQQEDSAVYLCASSLRPGQGANNEQYFGPGTRLTVT.

The gene calls are TRBV10-3 and TRBJ1-5; 8 bases map to TRBD1. The CDR3 consists of 16 residues. Germline V lookup: CDR1 ENHRY, CDR2 SYGVKD. J lost 6 bases, V lost 6 bases, and 13 bases had no gene match. The CDR3 nucleotides read TGTGCCATCAGCGCCGCCGAGACAGGGGTGCGTCAGCCCCAGCATTTT. Protein product: CAISAAETGVRQPQHF.

The chain has TRBV5-1 and TRBJ2-1; 12 bases match TRBD2. This CDR3 is built from 16 residues. Trimming cost V 1 base and J 6 bases; bases outside gene matches: 5. CDR1 and CDR2 from the germline V gene are SGHRS and YFSETQ. The CDR3 DNA reads TGCGCCAGCAGCTTGTCGACTAGCGGGGGACCCAATGAGCAGTTCTTC. It codes for CASSLSTSGGPNEQFF.

This chain connects TRBV10-3 to TRBJ2-7; 7 bases are a match to TRBD2. CDR3 length: 13 amino acids. Trimming removed 5 bases from V and 3 bases from J; junction bases left unmatched: 4. The V gene's germline CDR1 is ENHRY and CDR2 SYGVKD. CDR3 residues: CAISYTGGYEQYF. In nucleotides, the CDR3 is TGTGCCATCAGTTACACGGGAGGCTACGAGCAGTACTTC.

The chain links TRBV5-1 to TRBJ1-4; 9 bases match TRBD1. Germline V CDR1 and CDR2: SGHRS, YFSETQ. This CDR3 contains 15 residues. Germline trimming cut 5 bases from V and 4 bases from J; bases unmatched to any gene: 6. The CDR3 region is CASRSTGGRNEKLFF. The CDR3 coding sequence is TGCGCCAGCAGATCCACAGGGGGCCGTAATGAAAAACTGTTTTTT.

The V gene is TRBV5-4, the J gene TRBJ1-1; TRBD1 matches 8 bases. The CDR3 consists of 15 residues. Germline loops: CDR1 SGHNT, CDR2 YYREEE (reference sequence). V dropped 0 bases and J dropped 5; count of bases not matched to a gene: 6. CDR3 amino acids: CASSLVAQGVTEAFF. The DNA of the CDR3 is TGTGCCAGCAGCTTGGTTGCACAGGGGGTGACTGAAGCTTTCTTT.

The chain couples TRBV7-9 to TRBJ1-2, with 9 bases lining up with TRBD1. Germline V CDR1 and CDR2: SEHNR, FQNEAQ (reference sequence). V trimming: 2 bases; J trimming: 10 bases; junction bases outside the gene matches: 11. The CDR3 covers 15 residues. This chain's CDR3 is CASSLMHQQGADYTF. The CDR3 DNA reads as TGTGCCAGCAGCTTAATGCATCAACAGGGGGCCGACTACACCTTC.

This clone has only a few counts. The V gene is TRBV7-9, the J gene TRBJ2-5; possibly TRBD1 for D (6 bases). In germline, CDR1 is SEHNR, CDR2 FQNEAQ (reference sequence). The germline V and J ends were trimmed by 5 bases and 4 bases, with 14 bases remaining between them. The CDR3 has 14 amino acids. The CDR3 nucleotides are TGTGCCAGCAGCCAGGGGATCTCCGGAGAGACCCAGTACTTC. Its translation: CASSQGISGETQYF.

This clone has a single count. The chain is built from TRBV2 and TRBJ2-1, with TRBD2 matching 8 bases. Trimming cost V 7 bases and J 0 bases; bases outside gene matches: 8. This CDR3 region has 16 residues. Germline V gene sequence: CDR1 SNHLY, CDR2 FYNNEI. The CDR3 protein is CASTSAGTSSYNEQFF. CDR3 nucleotide sequence: TGTGCCAGCACAAGCGCGGGGACTAGCTCCTACAATGAGCAGTTCTTC.

The chain recombines TRBV4-2 with TRBJ2-5, with D possibly matching TRBD2 (5 bases). This CDR3 has 15 amino acids. V shed 2 bases and J shed 1 base, with 11 bases lying between them. Per germline, CDR1 LGHNA and CDR2 YNFKEQ. CDR3 nucleotide sequence: TGTGCCAGCAGCCAATTGGGCGGGTTCCAAGAGACCCAGTACTTC. As protein: CASSQLGGFQETQYF.

The genes are TRBV6-6 and TRBJ2-2; 9 bases are shared with TRBD1. CDR3 length: 16 amino acids. Germline V gene lookup returns CDR1 MNHNY and CDR2 SVGAGI (reference sequence). With V trimmed by 2 bases and J by 4 bases, 5 bases remained unmatched. CDR3 residues: CASSYAGQGPTGELFF. For the CDR3, the DNA is TGTGCCAGCAGTTACGCGGGACAGGGCCCCACCGGGGAGCTGTTTTTT.